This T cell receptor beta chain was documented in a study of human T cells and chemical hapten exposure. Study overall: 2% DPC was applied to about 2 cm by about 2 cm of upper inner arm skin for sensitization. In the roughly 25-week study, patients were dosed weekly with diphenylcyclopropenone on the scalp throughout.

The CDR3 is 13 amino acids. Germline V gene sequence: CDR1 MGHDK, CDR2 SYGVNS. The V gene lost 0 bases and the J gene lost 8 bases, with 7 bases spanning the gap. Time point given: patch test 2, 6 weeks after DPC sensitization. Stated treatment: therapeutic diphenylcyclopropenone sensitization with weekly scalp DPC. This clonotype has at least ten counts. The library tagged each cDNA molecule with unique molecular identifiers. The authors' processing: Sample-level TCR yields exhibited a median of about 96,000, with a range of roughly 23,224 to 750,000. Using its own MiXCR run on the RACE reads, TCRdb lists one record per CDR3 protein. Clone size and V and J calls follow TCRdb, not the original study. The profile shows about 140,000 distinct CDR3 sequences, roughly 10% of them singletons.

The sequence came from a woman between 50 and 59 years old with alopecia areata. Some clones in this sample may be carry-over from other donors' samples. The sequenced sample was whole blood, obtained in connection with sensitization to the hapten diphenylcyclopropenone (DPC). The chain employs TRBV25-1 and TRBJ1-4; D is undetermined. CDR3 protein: CASSEYMGEKLFF. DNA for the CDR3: TGTGCCAGCAGTGAATATATGGGGGAAAAACTGTTTTTT.